Listed here is a single T cell receptor (beta chain). Its matching antigen is unknown. This CDR3 has 16 amino acids. Germline V lookup: CDR1 MNHGY, CDR2 SVAAGI. Losses at the gene ends were 5 bases for V and 3 bases for J; bases not matched to a gene: 13. The data stem from a study of T cell responses to AZD1222 COVID-19 vaccine. The repertoire was sequenced with immunoSEQ multiplex PCR; TCRdb's copy has only in-frame clones and lacks some. The sample gives approximately 150,000 clones, roughly 93% of which show up once; more than 0.8% is in the top ten. Study findings and constraints: Sampled repertoires all dated from after the peak T cell response. Seropositivity was recorded at baseline in only 6 or 7 AZD1222 recipients. Nearly half of spike-specific TCRs reportedly target unmutated variant regions. White British people made up most donors, females outnumbered males, and clonal diversity was possibly underestimated.

This clonotype was obtained from an adult in good health. The chain couples TRBV6-9 to TRBJ2-7; 7 nucleotides agree with TRBD1. The specimen was peripheral blood, collected on day 0 of MenACWY control vaccination. CDR3 residues: CASSKGQQGSDYEQYF. The CDR3 bases are TGTGCCAGCAGTAAGGGCCAACAGGGGAGCGACTACGAGCAGTACTTC.